Shown below are 26 T cell receptor beta chains from a single sample sequenced in a study of beta chain features in type 1 diabetes. Sequenced material consisted of expressed TCRB transcripts (all of the isolated RNA was reverse transcribed). Generated by immunoSEQ multiplex PCR, the TCRdb table keeps only in-frame clones and is missing some. The table has 95,000 to 150,000 clones, 15% to 20% seen once; the top ten hold under 2.5%. These receptors' antigens are unknown. General study results and limits: Shortening that was moderate but significant affected the TCRB CDR3s of Type 1 diabetes patients in all four CD4+ subsets.

Sequencing was done on a sample of central memory CD4+ T cells from blood. Source of these receptors: a man aged 25 to 40 with type 1 diabetes.

This clone appeared a few times. This CDR3 reads CASSPVNEKLFF. The CDR3 nucleotides read TGTGCCAGCAGTCCGGTTAATGAAAAACTGTTTTTT. This rearrangement joins TRBV2 to TRBJ1-4; D remains ambiguous. The germline V gene has CDR1 SNHLY and CDR2 FYNNEI. The CDR3 length is 12 residues. V was shortened by 5 bases and J by 4 bases, with 5 bases between the two germline ends.

CDR3 sequence: CASSFNNYGYTF. Here the CDR3 DNA reads TGTGCCAGCAGCTTTAACAACTATGGCTACACCTTC. The chain is built from TRBV11-3 and TRBJ1-2; D unclear. Germline loops: CDR1 SGHNT, CDR2 YENEEA. The CDR3 is made up of 12 amino acids. The V gene lost 3 bases and the J gene lost 2 bases, with 4 bases spanning the gap.

This clone has just a few counts. This chain uses TRBV4-3 with TRBJ2-5; no clear D gene. Per germline, CDR1 LGHNA and CDR2 YSLEER. The CDR3 has 13 amino acids. Trimming took 3 bases from V and 5 from J, leaving 10 bases between them. This CDR3 is CASSHDLDETQYF. Written as DNA, the CDR3 is TGCGCCAGCAGCCACGACCTAGACGAGACCCAGTACTTC.

The rearrangement uses TRBV13 and TRBJ2-3, with 13 bases that match TRBD2. Trimming took 2 bases from V and 2 from J; bases not matched to a gene: 4. This CDR3 spans 17 amino acids. Germline V gene lookup returns CDR1 PRHDT and CDR2 FYEKMQ (reference sequence). Written as DNA, the CDR3 is TGTGCCAGCAGCTTACCCGGACTAGCGGGGGTCACAGATACGCAGTATTTT. Translated: CASSLPGLAGVTDTQYF.

This clone was observed a few times. J is TRBJ2-7 and V is TRBV6-5; D call uncertain. Per germline, CDR1 MNHEY and CDR2 SVGAGI. The length of the CDR3 is 11 residues. V was cut by 4 bases and J by 6 bases, with 7 bases left in between. The CDR3 loop reads CASSSRREQYF. CDR3 DNA: TGTGCCAGCAGTTCTAGGCGCGAGCAGTACTTC.

V usage is TRBV4-2 and J usage is TRBJ2-1, with 11 nucleotides matching TRBD2. With 1 base clipped from V and 8 bases from J, the junction kept 4 bases outside the gene matches. CDR3 length: 15 residues. Germline V CDR1 and CDR2: LGHNA, YNFKEQ. The CDR3 nucleotides are TGTGCCAGCAGCCAAGCTAGCGGGGGGACTGATGAGCAGTTCTTC. Translation: CASSQASGGTDEQFF.

This clone turned up a few times. V gene TRBV28 combines with J gene TRBJ2-7; D is unclear. The CDR3 covers 12 residues. The germline CDR1 and CDR2 sequences are MDHEN and SYDVKM. Deletions cut 8 bases from V and 0 bases from J, with 8 bases between. The CDR3: CASREGSYEQYF. The CDR3 nucleotides read TGTGCCAGCCGCGAAGGCTCCTACGAGCAGTACTTC.

This clone occurred a few times. V gene TRBV7-2 combines with J gene TRBJ2-7, with TRBD1 matching 7 bases. Germline assignment: CDR1 SGHTA and CDR2 FQGNSA. The CDR3 is 15 residues long. J was trimmed by 2 bases and V by 0 bases; bases with no gene match: 4. The CDR3 spells CASSLAATGTYEQYF. CDR3 nucleotides: TGTGCCAGCAGCTTAGCTGCGACAGGGACCTACGAGCAGTACTTC.

The rearrangement uses TRBV7-9 and TRBJ2-5; TRBD2 matches at 8 bases. Germline V gives CDR1 SEHNR, CDR2 FQNEAQ (reference sequence). The CDR3 contains 14 residues. The trim removed 4 bases at V and 2 bases at J, leaving 3 bases unmatched. The CDR3 region is CASSSPSGQETQYF. CDR3 nucleotides: TGTGCCAGCAGCTCCCCTAGCGGGCAAGAGACCCAGTACTTC.

The V and J genes are TRBV2 and TRBJ1-4; D not resolved. Trimming left V 4 bases short and J 5 bases short, with 11 bases between. The germline gives CDR1 SNHLY, CDR2 FYNNEI. The CDR3 extends over 14 amino acids. The CDR3 coding sequence is TGTGCCAGCAGTGGAGGCAGTCTCAATGAAAAACTGTTTTTT. It is translated as CASSGGSLNEKLFF.

In regard to this clone: With a far larger clone one base away, a read error is the likely cause. Other DNA sequences in this specimen translate into the identical CDR3. This chain joins TRBV2 and TRBJ2-2; D is possibly TRBD1 (5 bases). Germline V gives CDR1 SNHLY, CDR2 FYNNEI. The CDR3 totals 13 residues. The CDR3 coding sequence is TGCGCCAGCAGGCAGGGGAACACCGGGGAGCTGTTTTTT. Protein product: CASRQGNTGELFF. The variable domain in full, completed from reference TRBV2 and TRBJ2-2, reads EPEVTQTPSHQVTQMGQEVILRCVPISNHLYFYWYRQILGQKVEFLVSFYNNEISEKSEIFDDQFSVERPDGSNFTLKIRSTKLEDSAMYFCASRQGNTGELFFGEGSRLTVL.

The chain employs TRBV7-3 and TRBJ1-1; D unresolved. V shed 3 bases and J shed 3 bases, with 8 bases lying between them. CDR1 and CDR2 from the germline V gene are SGHTA and FQGTGA. The CDR3 runs to 13 residues. CDR3 coding DNA: TGTGCCAGCAGCTTTGCCAGAGACACTGAAGCTTTCTTT. Its translation is CASSFARDTEAFF.

There are a few counts of this clone. One junction end does not reproduce the germline sequence, and a read error may be involved. V usage is TRBV2 and J usage is TRBJ2-5; TRBD1 might be the D (5 bases). Germline loops: CDR1 SNHLY, CDR2 FYNNEI. This CDR3 spans 15 amino acids. The CDR3 DNA reads as TGTGCCAGCAGGGAAGTGCCCCGAAGGGGAGAGACCCAGTACTTC. Protein sequence: CASREVPRRGETQYF.

This clone showed up just once. V gene TRBV27 combines with J gene TRBJ1-2, with 8 bases matching TRBD1. CDR1 and CDR2 (germline): MNHEY, SMNVEV (reference sequence). Trimming at V came to 4 bases and at J to 4 bases, leaving 11 bases not matched to a gene. There are 16 residues in the CDR3. CDR3 DNA: TGTGCCAGCAGTTCAAGTAGAGGACAGGGCGGCTATGGCTACACCTTC. The encoded protein is CASSSSRGQGGYGYTF.

This clone was counted between two and nine times. This rearrangement joins TRBV5-1 to TRBJ2-1; 7 nucleotides line up with TRBD1. The germline CDR1 and CDR2 sequences are SGHRS and YFSETQ. Losses at the gene ends were 4 bases for V and 6 bases for J; bases not matched to a gene: 7. The CDR3 is made up of 14 amino acids. The CDR3 sequence is CASSPGQASNEQFF. CDR3 in DNA: TGCGCCAGCAGCCCCGGACAGGCCTCCAATGAGCAGTTCTTC.

In this sample, this clone turned up a few times. The V call is TRBV18, the J call TRBJ2-7; weak D call: TRBD1 (5 bases). Germline V gene sequence: CDR1 KGHSH, CDR2 LQKENI. The CDR3 contains 13 residues. Trimming left V 8 bases short and J 2 bases short, with 13 bases between. Here the CDR3 DNA reads TGTGCCAGCGCTGACCAGGGTGCCTACGAGCAGTACTTC. Translation gives CASADQGAYEQYF.

The genes are TRBV15 and TRBJ1-5, with D hard to call. The CDR3 sequence is 15 residues long. The ends were cut back, 0 bases at V and 4 bases at J, with 10 bases in the middle. The germline gives CDR1 LNHNV, CDR2 YYDKDF (reference sequence). The CDR3 DNA reads as TGTGCCACCAGCAGAGATCGAGGCCGAAATCAGCCCCAGCATTTT. This sequence encodes CATSRDRGRNQPQHF. Based on the CDR3 plus reference TRBV15 and TRBJ1-5, the full variable domain is DAMVIQNPRYQVTQFGKPVTLSCSQTLNHNVMYWYQQKSSQAPKLLFHYYDKDFNNEADTPDNFQSRRPNTSFCFLDIRSPGLGDTAMYLCATSRDRGRNQPQHFGDGTRLSIL.

The rearrangement uses TRBV18 and TRBJ1-6; D is uncertain. This CDR3 is 14 amino acids long. From germline, CDR1 is KGHSH and CDR2 LQKENI. V was clipped by 2 bases and J by 6 bases, with 8 bases between them. CDR3 in DNA: TGTGCCAGCTCACCAGACAACAGTAATTCACCCCTCCACTTT. Translating it yields CASSPDNSNSPLHF.

The chain uses TRBV7-3 and TRBJ2-3; D is perhaps TRBD1 (6 bases). This CDR3 contains 14 residues. CDR1 and CDR2 (germline): SGHTA, FQGTGA. V was clipped by 5 bases and J by 2 bases, with 11 bases between them. The CDR3: CASSKGEFTDTQYF. In DNA form, the CDR3 reads TGTGCCAGCAGCAAGGGGGAATTCACAGATACGCAGTATTTT.

This clone was recorded a few times. The V and J genes are TRBV6-5 and TRBJ1-1; no clear D. This CDR3 is built from 13 residues. V was cut by 2 bases and J by 4 bases, with 8 bases left in between. CDR1 MNHEY and CDR2 SVGAGI come from the germline V gene. The CDR3 sequence is CASSYGISTEAFF. The CDR3 DNA is TGTGCCAGCAGTTACGGGATCAGCACTGAAGCTTTCTTT.

This clone was seen a few times. V usage is TRBV7-2 and J usage is TRBJ2-1; D tentatively reads TRBD1 or TRBD2 (5 bases each). Trimming removed 5 bases at V and 0 bases at J, with 11 bases between. This CDR3 comprises 15 residues. Germline CDR1 SGHTA, CDR2 FQGNSA. This chain's CDR3 is CASSPGSGSYNEQFF. The CDR3 DNA follows: TGTGCCAGCAGCCCAGGGAGCGGCTCCTACAATGAGCAGTTCTTC.

This clone was recorded a few times. The gene calls are TRBV7-2 and TRBJ2-3, with D possibly matching TRBD2 (6 bases). This CDR3 spans 15 amino acids. From germline, CDR1 is SGHTA and CDR2 FQGNSA. V was shortened by 5 bases and J by 4 bases, with 16 bases between the two germline ends. The CDR3 region is CASSGGSTTADTQYF. The CDR3 region has the DNA TGTGCCAGCAGCGGAGGGTCGACGACGGCAGATACGCAGTATTTT.

The sample holds a few counts of this clone. This could be a read error, since a much larger clone is one nucleotide away. The V and J genes are TRBV7-2 and TRBJ2-7; 8 positions match TRBD1. CDR1 SGHTA and CDR2 FQGNSA come from the germline V gene. CDR3 size: 12 residues. V gave up 4 bases and J gave up 5 bases; unmatched junction bases: 1. CDR3 sequence (DNA): TGTGCCAGCAGCTCGACAGGGGACGAGCAGTACTTC. Its protein product is CASSSTGDEQYF.

This clone turned up a few times. V is TRBV7-2 and J is TRBJ2-3, with no clear D. Germline loops: CDR1 SGHTA, CDR2 FQGNSA. The CDR3 totals 15 residues. The V end lost 1 base, the J end lost 2 bases, and 10 bases lay between the germline ends. The CDR3 is CASSLGLTFTDTQYF. As DNA, the CDR3 is TGTGCCAGCAGCTTAGGATTAACCTTCACAGATACGCAGTATTTT.

The chain combines TRBV30 with TRBJ1-6; 8 nucleotides agree with TRBD1. Per germline, CDR1 GTSNPN and CDR2 SVGIG (reference sequence). The CDR3 length is 14 residues. The ends lost 1 base at V and 7 bases at J; junction bases unmatched: 3. This CDR3 is CAWSGTGNNSPLHF. CDR3 DNA sequence: TGTGCCTGGAGTGGGACAGGGAACAATTCACCCCTCCACTTT.

This clone was detected a few times. This chain connects TRBV27 to TRBJ2-6; the D is unclear. Trimming shortened V by 8 bases and J by 1 base, and 9 bases separated the two germline ends. Germline CDR1 reads MNHEY; CDR2 reads SMNVEV (reference sequence). CDR3 length equals 14 residues. The CDR3 DNA sequence: TGTGCCAGCCAGGACCAGTCTGGGGCCAACGTCCTGACTTTC. This codes for CASQDQSGANVLTF.